This T cell receptor beta chain was observed in a study of CD8 T cells in Susac syndrome. Study findings and constraints: TCR sequencing and HLA analysis covered a relatively small number of individuals.

Random hexamers primed reverse transcription of about 0.45 to 1 ug RNA. TCR beta CDR3 was amplified by immunoSEQ covering 54 Vbeta and 13 Jbeta. TCRdb called the immunoSEQ multiplex PCR reads again in MiXCR, with one record for every CDR3 protein. Here the sample spans about 400,000 distinct CDR3 sequences, around 85% being singletons. Concerning this clonotype: What it recognizes is unknown.

Sequencing of TCR beta was carried out in blood CD8+ and CD4+ T cells. Negative magnetic isolation gave CD8+ and CD4+ cells; FACS enriched CD8+ TEMRA. Looked up from germline, CDR1 is MGHRA and CDR2 is YSYEKL. This CDR3 spans 16 amino acids. After removal of 0 bases from V and 7 bases from J, the junction contained 6 bases not matched to a gene. The clonotype originates from a human donor with multiple sclerosis. This chain uses TRBV4-1 with TRBJ1-6; TRBD1 matches 7 bases. The sequenced sample consisted of CD8+ T cells from PBMCs. The DNA for the CDR3 is TGCGCCAGCAGCCAAGAGTCGGCAGGGGGAAATTCACCCCTCCACTTT. It encodes CASSQESAGGNSPLHF.